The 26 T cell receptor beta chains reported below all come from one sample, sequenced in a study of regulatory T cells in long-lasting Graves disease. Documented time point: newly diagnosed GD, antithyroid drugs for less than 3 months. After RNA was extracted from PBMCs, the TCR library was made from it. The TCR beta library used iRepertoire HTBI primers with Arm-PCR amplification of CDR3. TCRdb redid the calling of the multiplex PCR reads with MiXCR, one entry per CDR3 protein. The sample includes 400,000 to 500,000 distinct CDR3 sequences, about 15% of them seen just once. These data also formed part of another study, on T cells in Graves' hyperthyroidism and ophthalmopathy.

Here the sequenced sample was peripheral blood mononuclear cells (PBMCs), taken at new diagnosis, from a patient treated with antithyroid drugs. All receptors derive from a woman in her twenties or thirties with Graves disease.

This CDR3 is CAGENEKLFF. Here the CDR3 DNA reads TGTGCCGGGGAAAACGAAAAACTGTTTTTT. The V call is TRBV19, the J call TRBJ1-4, with D unclear. This CDR3 has 10 residues. V was trimmed by 11 bases and J by 8 bases, leaving 9 bases between them. Germline loops: CDR1 LNHDA, CDR2 SQIVND (reference sequence).

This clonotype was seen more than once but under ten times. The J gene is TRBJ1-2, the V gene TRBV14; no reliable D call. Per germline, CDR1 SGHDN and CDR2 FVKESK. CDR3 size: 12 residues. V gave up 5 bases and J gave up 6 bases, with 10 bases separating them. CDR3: CASSYSVDGYTF. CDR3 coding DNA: TGTGCCAGCAGCTACTCAGTGGATGGCTACACCTTC.

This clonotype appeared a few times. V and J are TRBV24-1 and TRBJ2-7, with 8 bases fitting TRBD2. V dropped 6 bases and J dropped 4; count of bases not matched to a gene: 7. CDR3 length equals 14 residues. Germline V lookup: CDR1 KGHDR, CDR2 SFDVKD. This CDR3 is CATSSSGTSYEQYF. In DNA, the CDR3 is TGTGCCACCAGTTCATCCGGGACTAGTTACGAGCAGTACTTC.

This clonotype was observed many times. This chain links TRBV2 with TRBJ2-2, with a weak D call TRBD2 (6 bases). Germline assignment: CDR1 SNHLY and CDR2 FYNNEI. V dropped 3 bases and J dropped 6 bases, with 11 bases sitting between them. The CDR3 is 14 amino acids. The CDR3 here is CASSEEGIAGELFF. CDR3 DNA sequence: TGTGCCAGCAGTGAGGAGGGTATTGCCGGGGAGCTGTTTTTT.

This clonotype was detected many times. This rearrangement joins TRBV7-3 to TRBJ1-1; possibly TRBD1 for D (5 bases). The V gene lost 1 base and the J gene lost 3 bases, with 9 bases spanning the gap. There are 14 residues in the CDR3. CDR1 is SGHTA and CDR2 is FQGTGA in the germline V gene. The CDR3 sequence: CASSLMGGDTEAFF. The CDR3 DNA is TGTGCCAGCAGCTTAATGGGGGGGGACACTGAAGCTTTCTTT.

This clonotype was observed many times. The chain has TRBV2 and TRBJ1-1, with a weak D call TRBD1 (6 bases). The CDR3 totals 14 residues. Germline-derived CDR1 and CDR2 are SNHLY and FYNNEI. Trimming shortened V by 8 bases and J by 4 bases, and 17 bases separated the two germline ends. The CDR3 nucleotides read TGTGCCAGCCGTGGAGAGGGGGTCTTCACTGAAGCTTTCTTT. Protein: CASRGEGVFTEAFF.

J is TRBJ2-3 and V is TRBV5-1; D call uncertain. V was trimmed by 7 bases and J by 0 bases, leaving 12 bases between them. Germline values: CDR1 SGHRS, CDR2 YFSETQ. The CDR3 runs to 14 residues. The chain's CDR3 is CASPDGPSTDTQYF. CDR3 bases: TGCGCCAGCCCCGACGGACCTAGCACAGATACGCAGTATTTT.

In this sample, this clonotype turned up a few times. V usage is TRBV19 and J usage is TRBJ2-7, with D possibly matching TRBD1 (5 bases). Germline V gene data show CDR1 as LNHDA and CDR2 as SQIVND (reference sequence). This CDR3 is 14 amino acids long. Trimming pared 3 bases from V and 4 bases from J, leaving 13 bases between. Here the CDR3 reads CASSMGTDKYEQYF. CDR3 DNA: TGTGCCAGTAGTATGGGTACGGACAAATACGAGCAGTACTTC. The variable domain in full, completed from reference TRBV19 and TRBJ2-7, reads DGGITQSPKYLFRKEGQNVTLSCEQNLNHDAMYWYRQDPGQGLRLIYYSQIVNDFQKGDIAEGYSVSREKKESFPLTVTSAQKNPTAFYLCASSMGTDKYEQYFGPGTRLTVT.

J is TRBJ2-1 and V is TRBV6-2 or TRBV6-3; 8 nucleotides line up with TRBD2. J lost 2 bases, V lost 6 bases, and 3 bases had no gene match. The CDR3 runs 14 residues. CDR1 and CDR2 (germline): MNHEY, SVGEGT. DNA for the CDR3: TGTGCCAGCAGGGGAGCGGGAGCCTACAATGAGCAGTTCTTC. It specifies CASRGAGAYNEQFF.

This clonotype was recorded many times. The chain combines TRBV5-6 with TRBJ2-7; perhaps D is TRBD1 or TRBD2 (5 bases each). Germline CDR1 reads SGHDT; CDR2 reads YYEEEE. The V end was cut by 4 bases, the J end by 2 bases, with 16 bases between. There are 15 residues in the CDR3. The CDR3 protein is CASSPWGTQTYEQYF. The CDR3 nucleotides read TGTGCCAGCAGCCCCTGGGGGACGCAGACCTACGAGCAGTACTTC.

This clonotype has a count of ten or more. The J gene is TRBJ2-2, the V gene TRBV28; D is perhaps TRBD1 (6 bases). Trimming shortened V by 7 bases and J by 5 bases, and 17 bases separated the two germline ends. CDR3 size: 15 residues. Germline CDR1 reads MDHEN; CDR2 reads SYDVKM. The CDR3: CASTEQGSGTGELFF. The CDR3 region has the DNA TGTGCCAGCACCGAACAGGGAAGTGGAACCGGGGAGCTGTTTTTT.

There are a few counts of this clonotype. This CDR3 is CASSVLGLGEQYF. The DNA of the CDR3 is TGTGCCAGCAGTGTACTAGGGCTCGGAGAGCAGTACTTC. The genes are TRBV27 and TRBJ2-7; a weak D match, TRBD2 (5 bases). Trimming took 5 bases from V and 7 from J, leaving 15 bases between them. This CDR3 spans 13 amino acids. Germline CDR1 is MNHEY and CDR2 is SMNVEV (reference sequence).

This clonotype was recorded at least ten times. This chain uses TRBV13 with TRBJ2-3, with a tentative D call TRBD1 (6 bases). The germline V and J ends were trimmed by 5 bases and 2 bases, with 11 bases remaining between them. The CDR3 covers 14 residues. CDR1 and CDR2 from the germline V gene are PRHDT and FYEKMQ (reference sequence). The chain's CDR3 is CASSPTGNTDTQYF. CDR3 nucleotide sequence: TGTGCCAGCAGCCCTACAGGGAACACAGATACGCAGTATTTT.

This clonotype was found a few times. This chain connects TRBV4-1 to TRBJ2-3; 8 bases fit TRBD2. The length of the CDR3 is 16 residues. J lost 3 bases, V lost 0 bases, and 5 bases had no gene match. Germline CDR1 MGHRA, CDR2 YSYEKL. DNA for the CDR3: TGCGCCAGCAGCCAAGAGGATAGCGGGATTACAGATACGCAGTATTTT. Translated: CASSQEDSGITDTQYF.

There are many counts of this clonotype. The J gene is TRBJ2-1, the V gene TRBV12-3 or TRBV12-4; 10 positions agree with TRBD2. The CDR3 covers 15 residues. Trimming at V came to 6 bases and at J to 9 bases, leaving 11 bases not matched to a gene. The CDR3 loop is CASSASGRSNGEQFF. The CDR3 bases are TGTGCCAGCAGCGCTAGCGGGAGAAGTAACGGTGAGCAGTTCTTC.

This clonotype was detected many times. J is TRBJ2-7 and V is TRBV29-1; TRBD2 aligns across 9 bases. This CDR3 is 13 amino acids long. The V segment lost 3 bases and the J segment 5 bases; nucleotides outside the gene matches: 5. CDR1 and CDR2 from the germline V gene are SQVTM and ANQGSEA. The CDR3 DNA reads TGCAGCGTTGAGCGGGAGGGCCCCAACGAGCAGTACTTC. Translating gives CSVEREGPNEQYF.

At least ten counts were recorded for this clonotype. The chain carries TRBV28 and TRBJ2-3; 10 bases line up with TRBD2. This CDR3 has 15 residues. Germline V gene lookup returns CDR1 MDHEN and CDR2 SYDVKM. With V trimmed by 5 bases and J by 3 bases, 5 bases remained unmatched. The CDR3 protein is CASSPLAGRTDTQYF. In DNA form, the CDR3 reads TGTGCCAGCAGTCCACTAGCGGGAAGAACAGATACGCAGTATTTT. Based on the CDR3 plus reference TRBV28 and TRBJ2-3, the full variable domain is DVKVTQSSRYLVKRTGEKVFLECVQDMDHENMFWYRQDPGLGLRLIYFSYDVKMKEKGDIPEGYSVSREKKERFSLILESASTNQTSMYLCASSPLAGRTDTQYFGPGTRLTVL.

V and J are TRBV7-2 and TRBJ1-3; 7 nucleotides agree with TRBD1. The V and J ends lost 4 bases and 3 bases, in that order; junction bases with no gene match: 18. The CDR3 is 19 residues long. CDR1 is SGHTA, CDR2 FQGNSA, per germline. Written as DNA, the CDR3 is TGTGCCAGCAGCTCACGAGGACGCAAAACAGGGGCTATTGGAAACACCATATATTTT. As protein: CASSSRGRKTGAIGNTIYF.

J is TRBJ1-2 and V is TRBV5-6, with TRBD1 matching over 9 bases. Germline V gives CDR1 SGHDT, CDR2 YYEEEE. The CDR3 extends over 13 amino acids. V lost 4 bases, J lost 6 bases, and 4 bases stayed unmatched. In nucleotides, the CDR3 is TGTGCCAGCAGCAAAACAGGGGGCAATGGCTACACCTTC. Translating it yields CASSKTGGNGYTF.

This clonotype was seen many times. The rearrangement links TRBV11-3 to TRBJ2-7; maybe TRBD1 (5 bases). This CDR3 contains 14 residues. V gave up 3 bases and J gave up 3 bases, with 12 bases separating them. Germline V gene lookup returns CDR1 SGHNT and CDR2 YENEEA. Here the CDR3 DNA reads TGTGCCAGCAGCTTTGGCAGGGTAAACTACGAGCAGTACTTC. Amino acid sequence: CASSFGRVNYEQYF.

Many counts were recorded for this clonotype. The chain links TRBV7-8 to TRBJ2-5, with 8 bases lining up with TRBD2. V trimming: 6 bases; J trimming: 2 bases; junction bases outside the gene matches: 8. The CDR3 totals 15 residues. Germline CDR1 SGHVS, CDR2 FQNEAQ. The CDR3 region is CASSMGSGGQETQYF. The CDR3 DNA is TGTGCCAGCAGTATGGGTTCGGGGGGGCAAGAGACCCAGTACTTC.

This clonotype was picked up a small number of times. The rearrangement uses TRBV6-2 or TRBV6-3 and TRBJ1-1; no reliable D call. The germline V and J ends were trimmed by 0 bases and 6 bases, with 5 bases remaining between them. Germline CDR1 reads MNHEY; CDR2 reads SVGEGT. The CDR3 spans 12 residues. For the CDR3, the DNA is TGTGCCAGCAGTTACTCGGGCTCTGAAGCTTTCTTT. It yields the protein CASSYSGSEAFF.

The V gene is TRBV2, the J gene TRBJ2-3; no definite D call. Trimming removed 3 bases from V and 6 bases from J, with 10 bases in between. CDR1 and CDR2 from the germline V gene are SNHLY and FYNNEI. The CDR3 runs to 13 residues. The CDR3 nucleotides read TGTGCCAGCAGTGATGGAGTCAGGGATACGCAGTATTTT. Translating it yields CASSDGVRDTQYF.

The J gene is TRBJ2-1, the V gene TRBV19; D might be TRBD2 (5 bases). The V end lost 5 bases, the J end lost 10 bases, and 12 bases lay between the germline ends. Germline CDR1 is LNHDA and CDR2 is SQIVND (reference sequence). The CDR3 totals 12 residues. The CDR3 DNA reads TGTGCCAGTAGTGTCAGCGGAACCGAGCAGTTCTTC. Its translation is CASSVSGTEQFF.

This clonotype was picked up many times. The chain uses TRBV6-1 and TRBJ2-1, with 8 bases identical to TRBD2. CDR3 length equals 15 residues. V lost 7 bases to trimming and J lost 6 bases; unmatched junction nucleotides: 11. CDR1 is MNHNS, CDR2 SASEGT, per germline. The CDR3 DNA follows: TGTGCCAGCATTTTTACCGGGACTAGAGGCAATGAGCAGTTCTTC. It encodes CASIFTGTRGNEQFF.

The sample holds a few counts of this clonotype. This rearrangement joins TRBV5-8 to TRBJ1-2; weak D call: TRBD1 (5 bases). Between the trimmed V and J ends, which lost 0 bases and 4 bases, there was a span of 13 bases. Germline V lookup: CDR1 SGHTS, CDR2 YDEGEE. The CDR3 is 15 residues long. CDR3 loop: CASSLVVGVSYGYTF. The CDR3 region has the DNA TGTGCCAGCAGCTTGGTAGTGGGGGTCTCCTATGGCTACACCTTC. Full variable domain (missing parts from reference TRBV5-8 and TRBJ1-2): EAGVTQSPTHLIKTRGQQATLRCSPISGHTSVYWYQQALGLGLQFLLWYDEGEERNRGNFPPRFSGRQFPNYSSELNVNALELEDSALYLCASSLVVGVSYGYTFGSGTRLTVV.